The sequence of this TCR beta chain was determined in a study of identical twins (dated by TCRdb to the mid-2010s). Broadly, across the study: To test whether fetal clonotypes persist, this study deep-sequenced TCR alpha and beta repertoires from monozygotic twins, from unrelated adults of various ages, and from cord blood. Replicate twin experiments were performed at different times using different library preparation protocols to rule out contamination. Paper-wide results and their limitations: Abundant cord blood beta clonotypes had fewer insertions, young adult naive repertoires showed a similar but weaker trend, and memory repertoires showed no such trend. Invariant T cells such as MAIT and iNKT could partly confound zero-insertion analyses, though diverse VJ usage argued against this for most clonotypes. In monozygotic twins, out-of-frame TCR alpha sharing was systematically underestimated by recombination models, although the models agreed with sharing between unrelated individuals. Because the same donors could not be followed over many years, conclusions were based on cross-sectional statistical analysis. Compared with coincidental sharing between unrelated individuals, out-of-frame TCR alpha sequences shared between twins had an excess of sequences with low generation probability. The excess sharing between twins in beta out-of-frame sequences was weaker because fewer shared sequences reduced the signal-to-noise ratio.

Every donor was a healthy Caucasian. Three pairs of female monozygotic twins, all aged roughly 18 to 29 years, were included in the twin cohort. The RNA used for TCR libraries was isolated from peripheral blood mononuclear cells. The CDR3 measures 15 amino acids from cysteine to phenylalanine. CDR3 DNA is the only sequence kept; it has 45 bases, read in frame from the first base. According to the germline V gene, CDR1 reads SGHDT and CDR2 reads YYEEEE. V is clipped by 1 base and J by 5 bases, and the sequence between their germline boundaries is 16 bases long. Receptor libraries were prepared by 5' RACE. Data came from an Illumina HiSeq 2000. Template switching added a universal primer binding site, and the final cDNA carried a unique molecular identifier that allowed TCR cDNA molecules to be counted accurately. First-strand cDNA for TCR alpha and beta chains was synthesized from specific primers in the conserved constant-segment region. To control for contamination, every cDNA library carried two barcodes: a SMART-Mk sample barcode plus Illumina barcodes. TruSeq adapter sequences along with Illumina sample barcodes were introduced in two successive PCR steps. The Illumina HiSeq platform was used with custom primers to sequence TCR alpha and beta cDNA libraries. Per the source publication's procedure: Unique molecular identifiers were extracted from raw reads with MiGEC, and CDR3 positions were determined with MiXCR. For each individual, recombination models were inferred using an EM algorithm with the repgenHMM and IGoR tools. The analysis of shared clonotypes was done with the tcR package in R, with sharing normalized by the product of cloneset sizes. Out-of-frame nonproductive sequences were analyzed to study raw recombination free of thymic and clonal selection effects. TCRdb reprocessed the public reads (quality trimming at Q25 with fastp, clone calling with MiXCR) and kept in-frame beta chains. Duplicate CDR3 protein sequences are folded into a single record with the most common DNA and genes. Here the V and J calls rest on TCRdb's processing, not on the authors' analysis. Across this sample there are over 600,000 distinct CDR3 sequences, with 21% seen only once. The top ten clonotypes cover 4% to 5.5% of the sample.

Only a few counts were recorded for this clonotype. Its antigen is unknown. It has no much larger one-base neighbor in the sample; base qualities were not kept. This sample also belongs to another study, concerning T cells expressing NK-cell markers. According to the second study: TCR beta-chain repertoires were profiled in sorted CD3+CD56+NKG2C+, CD3+CD56+NKG2C- and CD3+CD56-NKG2C+ T-cell subsets from several donors. Of the eight sequenced donors, seven were found to be HCMV-seropositive and one was found to be HCMV-seronegative. In several experiments an anti-gammadeltaTCR antibody was added to restrict sorting to alphabetaTCR-expressing T cells. In six donors, the dominant CD3+CD56+NKG2C+ clonotypes ranked among the top 10 CD8+ clonotypes, making up roughly 1.0-7.0% of CD8+ T cells. Those dominant clonotypes were again the most abundant among CD3+CD56-NKG2C+ cells in a handful of donors, at about 25-65%. Whether the expanded NKG2C-expressing T cell clones were specific for HCMV antigens remained unclear. The study sequenced eight donors, all healthy volunteers chosen at random: three men and five women. A commercial ELISA kit detecting HCMV-specific IgG in serum was used to determine HCMV serostatus. For 5 or 6 donors, unsorted PBMC were also used to sequence bulk peripheral blood T-cell repertoires. MIGEC was used to demultiplex reads and group the reads by UMI, and MiTCR was used to assemble and quantify clonotypes. To remove erroneous sequences, TCR cDNA sequences were retained only when supported by two or more reads. The tcR package was used for downstream repertoire analysis, and clonotypes were matched across fractions by CDR3 nucleotide sequence plus V segment. Antigen specificity was annotated against VDJdb with VDJmatch, allowing one amino acid substitution in CDR3.

The specimen sequenced was PBMCs. The sequence is built from TRBV5-6 and TRBJ2-7; TRBD2 might be the D gene, on 5 matching bases. The TCR comes from a woman aged 18-29 years in good health. The CDR3 is CASSLLRGSEDEQYF. The DNA reads TGTGCCAGCAGCTTGCTTCGAGGGAGTGAGGACGAGCAGTACTTC.